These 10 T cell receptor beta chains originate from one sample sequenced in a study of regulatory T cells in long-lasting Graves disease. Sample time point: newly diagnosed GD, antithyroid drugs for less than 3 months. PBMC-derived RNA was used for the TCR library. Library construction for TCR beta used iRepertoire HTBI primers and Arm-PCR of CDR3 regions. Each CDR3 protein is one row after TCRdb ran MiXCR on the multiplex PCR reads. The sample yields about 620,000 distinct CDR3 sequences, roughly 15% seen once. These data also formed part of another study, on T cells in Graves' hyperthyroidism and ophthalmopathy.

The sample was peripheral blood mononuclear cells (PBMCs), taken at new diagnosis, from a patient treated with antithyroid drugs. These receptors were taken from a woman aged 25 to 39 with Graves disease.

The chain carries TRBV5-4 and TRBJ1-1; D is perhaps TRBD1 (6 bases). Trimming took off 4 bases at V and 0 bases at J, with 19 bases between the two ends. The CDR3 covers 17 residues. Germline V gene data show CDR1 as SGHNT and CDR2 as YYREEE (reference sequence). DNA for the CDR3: TGTGCCAGCAGCACCCTGGGGGGGGGGCCCATGAACACTGAAGCTTTCTTT. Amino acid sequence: CASSTLGGGPMNTEAFF.

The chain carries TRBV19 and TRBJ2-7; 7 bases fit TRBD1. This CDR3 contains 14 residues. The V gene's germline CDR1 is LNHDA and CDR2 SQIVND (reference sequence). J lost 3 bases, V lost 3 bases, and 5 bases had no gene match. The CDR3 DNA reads TGTGCCAGTAGTATCGCGACAGGGAACTACGAGCAGTACTTC. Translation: CASSIATGNYEQYF. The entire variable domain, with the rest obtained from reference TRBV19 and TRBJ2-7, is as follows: DGGITQSPKYLFRKEGQNVTLSCEQNLNHDAMYWYRQDPGQGLRLIYYSQIVNDFQKGDIAEGYSVSREKKESFPLTVTSAQKNPTAFYLCASSIATGNYEQYFGPGTRLTVT.

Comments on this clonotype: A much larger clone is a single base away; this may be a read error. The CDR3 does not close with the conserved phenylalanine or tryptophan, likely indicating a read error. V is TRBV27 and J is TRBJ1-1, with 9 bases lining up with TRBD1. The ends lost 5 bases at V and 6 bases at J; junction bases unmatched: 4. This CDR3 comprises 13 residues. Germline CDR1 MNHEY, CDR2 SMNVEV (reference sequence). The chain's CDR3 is CASSLNRGPEAFL. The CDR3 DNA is TGTGCCAGCAGTCTTAACAGGGGGCCTGAAGCTTTCCTT.

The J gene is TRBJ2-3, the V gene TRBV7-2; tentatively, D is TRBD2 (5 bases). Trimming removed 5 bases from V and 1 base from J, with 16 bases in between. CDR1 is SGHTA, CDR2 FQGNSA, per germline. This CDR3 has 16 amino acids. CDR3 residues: CASSKRAETGTDTQYF. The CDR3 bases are TGTGCCAGCAGCAAAAGAGCGGAAACTGGCACAGATACGCAGTATTTT. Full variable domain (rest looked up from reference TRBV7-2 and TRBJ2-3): GAGVSQSPSNKVTEKGKDVELRCDPISGHTALYWYRQSLGQGLEFLIYFQGNSAPDKSGLPSDRFSAERTGGSVSTLTIQRTQQEDSAVYLCASSKRAETGTDTQYFGPGTRLTVL.

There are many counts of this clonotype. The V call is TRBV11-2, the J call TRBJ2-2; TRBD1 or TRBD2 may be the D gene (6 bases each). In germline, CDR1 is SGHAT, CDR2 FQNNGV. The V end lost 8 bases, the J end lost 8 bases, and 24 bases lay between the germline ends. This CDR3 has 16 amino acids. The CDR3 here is CASESKGGGPRGELFF. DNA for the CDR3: TGTGCCAGCGAATCTAAAGGAGGGGGGCCACGGGGGGAGCTGTTTTTT.

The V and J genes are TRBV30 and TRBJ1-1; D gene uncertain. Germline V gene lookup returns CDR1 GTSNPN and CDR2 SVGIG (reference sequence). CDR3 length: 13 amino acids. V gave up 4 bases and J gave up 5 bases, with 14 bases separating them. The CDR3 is CAWMWQAGTEAFF. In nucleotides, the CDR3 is TGTGCCTGGATGTGGCAGGCGGGGACTGAAGCTTTCTTT.

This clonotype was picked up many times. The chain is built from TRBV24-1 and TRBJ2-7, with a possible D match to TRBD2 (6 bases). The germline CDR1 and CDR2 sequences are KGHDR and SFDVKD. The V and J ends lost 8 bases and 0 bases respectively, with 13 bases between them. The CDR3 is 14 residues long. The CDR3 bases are TGTGCCACCAATTGGACGGGAGACTCCTACGAGCAGTACTTC. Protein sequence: CATNWTGDSYEQYF.

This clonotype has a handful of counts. The CDR3 DNA follows: TGTGCCAGCAGCGAGGGGGACAGGCGTAGAGGAAACACCATATATTTT. This translates into CASSEGDRRRGNTIYF. The gene calls are TRBV9 and TRBJ1-3; 8 bases are a match to TRBD1. The germline V gene encodes CDR1 SGDLS and CDR2 YYNGEE. V lost 3 bases, J lost 4 bases, and 9 bases stayed unmatched. This CDR3 spans 16 amino acids.

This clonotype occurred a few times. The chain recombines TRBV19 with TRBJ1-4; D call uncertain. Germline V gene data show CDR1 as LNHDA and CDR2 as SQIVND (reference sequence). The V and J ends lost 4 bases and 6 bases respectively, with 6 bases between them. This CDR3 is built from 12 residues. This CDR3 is CASSRRDEKLFF. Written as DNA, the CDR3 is TGTGCCAGTAGTAGAAGGGATGAAAAACTGTTTTTT.

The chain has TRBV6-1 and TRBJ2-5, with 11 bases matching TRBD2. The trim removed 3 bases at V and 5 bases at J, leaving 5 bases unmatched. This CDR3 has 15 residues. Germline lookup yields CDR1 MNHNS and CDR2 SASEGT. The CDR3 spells CASSDTSGSWETQYF. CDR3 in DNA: TGTGCCAGCAGTGACACTAGCGGGAGCTGGGAGACCCAGTACTTC.